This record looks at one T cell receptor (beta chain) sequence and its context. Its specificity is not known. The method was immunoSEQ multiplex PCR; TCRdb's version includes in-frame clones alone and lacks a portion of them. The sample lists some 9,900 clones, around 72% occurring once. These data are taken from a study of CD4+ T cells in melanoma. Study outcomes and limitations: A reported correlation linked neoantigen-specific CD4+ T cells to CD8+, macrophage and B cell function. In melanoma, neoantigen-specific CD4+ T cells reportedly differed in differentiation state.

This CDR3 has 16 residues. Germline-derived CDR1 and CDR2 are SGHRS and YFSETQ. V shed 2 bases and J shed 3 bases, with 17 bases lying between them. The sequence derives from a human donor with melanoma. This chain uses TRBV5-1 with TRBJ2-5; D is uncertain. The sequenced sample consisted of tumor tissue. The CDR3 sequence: CASSFLPESAKETQYF. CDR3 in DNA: TGCGCCAGCAGCTTCCTCCCAGAGAGCGCTAAAGAGACCCAGTACTTC.